Below are 19 T cell receptor beta chains sequenced from a single sample in a study of T cell repertoires in cytomegalovirus infection. TCRdb used MiXCR to reprocess the reads, holding one entry per CDR3 protein. The data contain hundreds of thousands of distinct CDR3 sequences, 15% to 20% of them singletons. Sequencing was done on a sample of PBMCs. Source of these receptors: a human donor in good health (CMV status not recorded). Some clones in this sample may be carry-over from other donors' samples.

The chain links TRBV29-1 to TRBJ2-4; 9 nucleotides agree with TRBD1. J lost 11 bases, V lost 7 bases, and 6 bases had no gene match. The CDR3 is made up of 11 amino acids. From germline, CDR1 is SQVTM and CDR2 ANQGSEA. CDR3 DNA sequence: TGCAGCGCCCAGGGACAGGGTCTTCAGTACTTC. It codes for CSAQGQGLQYF.

This clonotype occurred many times. The V gene is TRBV12-3 or TRBV12-4, the J gene TRBJ1-1; D might be TRBD1 (6 bases). This CDR3 spans 13 amino acids. V was shortened by 8 bases and J by 0 bases, with 10 bases between the two germline ends. The DNA of the CDR3 is TGTGCCAGCGGGGACAATGTGAACACTGAAGCTTTCTTT. Translating it yields CASGDNVNTEAFF.

This clonotype was seen repeatedly, ten times or more. The chain employs TRBV7-2 and TRBJ2-7, with 7 bases fitting TRBD1. The CDR3 has 15 amino acids. Germline V gives CDR1 SGHTA, CDR2 FQGNSA. Unmatched junction bases numbered 11, after V lost 4 bases and J lost 5 bases. CDR3 residues: CASSSNRGPSDEQYF. CDR3 nucleotides: TGTGCCAGCAGCTCTAACAGGGGCCCTTCGGACGAGCAGTACTTC.

This clonotype appeared a few times. The chain is built from TRBV12-3 or TRBV12-4 and TRBJ2-3, with D possibly being TRBD1 (5 bases). This CDR3 region has 15 residues. The V gene lost 1 base and the J gene lost 2 bases, with 10 bases spanning the gap. This CDR3 is CASSLDPGFTDTQYF. The CDR3, as DNA: TGTGCCAGCAGTTTAGACCCAGGGTTCACAGATACGCAGTATTTT.

This clonotype was detected a few times. The chain carries TRBV6-6 and TRBJ2-3; D ambiguous. Germline lookup yields CDR1 MNHNY and CDR2 SVGAGI (reference sequence). The CDR3 runs 15 residues. V was clipped by 6 bases and J by 0 bases, with 13 bases between them. This chain's CDR3 is CASRGFGSSTDTQYF. The CDR3 region has the DNA TGTGCCAGCAGGGGTTTTGGTTCTAGCACAGATACGCAGTATTTT.

This chain joins TRBV29-1 and TRBJ1-1; D is undetermined. CDR1 and CDR2 from the germline V gene are SQVTM and ANQGSEA. Trimming cost V 2 bases and J 5 bases, with 6 bases left between them. This CDR3 spans 11 amino acids. CDR3 sequence: CSVEKRTEAFF. CDR3 in DNA: TGCAGCGTTGAAAAGAGGACTGAAGCTTTCTTT. Filled out from reference TRBV29-1 and TRBJ1-1, the complete variable domain reads SAVISQKPSRDICQRGTSLTIQCQVDSQVTMMFWYRQQPGQSLTLIATANQGSEATYESGFVIDKFPISRPNLTFSTLTVSNMSPEDSSIYLCSVEKRTEAFFGQGTRLTVV.

This clonotype was found many times. This chain connects TRBV4-2 to TRBJ2-1; D could derive from TRBD1 or TRBD2 (6 bases each). The germline V gene has CDR1 LGHNA and CDR2 YNFKEQ. The CDR3 runs to 15 residues. The ends were cut back, 4 bases at V and 12 bases at J, with 22 bases in the middle. In nucleotides, the CDR3 is TGTGCCAGCAGCCCGGACAAGGGGGGTCTTCAGTGGCAGTTCTTC. This gives the protein CASSPDKGGLQWQFF.

This clonotype was counted ten times or more. V and J are TRBV12-3 or TRBV12-4 and TRBJ1-1; D is unresolved. The V gene lost 3 bases and the J gene lost 1 base, with 6 bases spanning the gap. CDR3 length equals 13 residues. The CDR3 protein is CASSLFTNTEAFF. DNA of the CDR3: TGTGCCAGCAGTTTGTTCACGAACACTGAAGCTTTCTTT.

This chain links TRBV7-9 with TRBJ2-6; 8 nucleotides match TRBD2. The CDR3 has 20 residues. Germline values: CDR1 SEHNR, CDR2 FQNEAQ (reference sequence). V lost 7 bases, J lost 0 bases, and 17 bases stayed unmatched. CDR3 nucleotides: TGTGCCAGCACCGGCTTAGGGTCCAGCGGGGGTAACTCTGGGGCCAACGTCCTGACTTTC. It yields the protein CASTGLGSSGGNSGANVLTF.

This rearrangement joins TRBV6-5 to TRBJ1-5; D perhaps matches TRBD1 (5 bases). V was cut by 2 bases and J by 5 bases, with 10 bases left in between. The germline V gene encodes CDR1 MNHEY and CDR2 SVGAGI. The CDR3 loop spans 14 amino acids. In DNA, the CDR3 is TGTGCCAGCAGTTACGTGGCAGGGTATCAGCCCCAGCATTTT. Translated, it gives CASSYVAGYQPQHF.

The gene calls are TRBV10-3 and TRBJ1-1; D gene uncertain. Germline CDR1 and CDR2: ENHRY and SYGVKD. This CDR3 has 14 residues. Trimming removed 8 bases at V and 2 bases at J, with 15 bases between. Here the CDR3 reads CAIRVGSTNTEAFF. The CDR3 DNA sequence: TGTGCCATCCGGGTCGGCAGCACAAACACTGAAGCTTTCTTT.

This clonotype has at least ten counts. The chain combines TRBV4-2 with TRBJ2-7, with a tentative D call TRBD2 (5 bases). Germline assignment: CDR1 LGHNA and CDR2 YNFKEQ. This CDR3 has 15 amino acids. The germline V and J ends were trimmed by 0 bases and 4 bases, with 13 bases remaining between them. CDR3 DNA: TGTGCCAGCAGCCAAGAAGTTCGGGAAATGTACGAGCAGTACTTC. Translated, it gives CASSQEVREMYEQYF.

The rearrangement joins TRBV4-1 to TRBJ1-5; D remains ambiguous. This CDR3 has 15 amino acids. Trimming stripped 1 base from V and 2 bases from J, with 9 bases between. The germline V gene has CDR1 MGHRA and CDR2 YSYEKL. This chain's CDR3 is CASSQARLGNQPQHF. The CDR3 DNA sequence: TGCGCCAGCAGCCAAGCGAGGTTAGGCAATCAGCCCCAGCATTTT.

There are many counts of this clonotype. An end of the junction differs from the germline gene, which may be a read error. The chain combines TRBV7-9 with TRBJ2-3, with TRBD2 matching over 7 bases. CDR1 and CDR2 from the germline V gene are SEHNR and FQNEAQ (reference sequence). The CDR3 totals 14 residues. The CDR3 here is CASRNETSRDTQYF. CDR3 bases: TGTGCCAGCCGAAATGAGACTAGCAGAGATACGCAGTATTTT.

The gene calls are TRBV4-1 and TRBJ2-2, with a weak D call TRBD2 (7 bases). Germline V gene lookup returns CDR1 MGHRA and CDR2 YSYEKL. This CDR3 contains 15 residues. Trimming removed 4 bases from V and 5 bases from J, with 14 bases in between. The chain's CDR3 is CASSRGEGVTGELFF. The CDR3 region has the DNA TGCGCCAGCAGCCGCGGGGAGGGGGTAACCGGGGAGCTGTTTTTT.

This clonotype has more than one count but fewer than ten. The chain has TRBV19 and TRBJ2-1; 8 bases are shared with TRBD2. The V segment lost 1 base and the J segment 4 bases; nucleotides outside the gene matches: 6. The CDR3 spans 16 residues. Germline V gene lookup returns CDR1 LNHDA and CDR2 SQIVND (reference sequence). In DNA, the CDR3 is TGTGCCAGTAGTATAGGGGGAGCGGGGGCTTACAATGAGCAGTTCTTC. Translated, it gives CASSIGGAGAYNEQFF.

This clonotype has a count of ten or more. The rearrangement uses TRBV7-2 and TRBJ2-2; TRBD2 matches at 14 bases. The germline CDR1 and CDR2 sequences are SGHTA and FQGNSA. The CDR3 consists of 17 residues. Trimming took 4 bases from V and 4 from J; bases not matched to a gene: 5. The CDR3 protein is CASSWRLAGGTTGELFF. CDR3 nucleotides: TGTGCCAGCAGCTGGCGACTAGCGGGGGGGACCACCGGGGAGCTGTTTTTT.

This clonotype was observed a few times. The V call is TRBV6-6, the J call TRBJ2-6; either TRBD1 or TRBD2 may supply D (6 bases each). Germline V CDR1 and CDR2: MNHNY, SVGAGI (reference sequence). V lost 6 bases and J lost 0, with 18 bases in between. The CDR3 loop spans 18 amino acids. For the CDR3, the DNA is TGTGCCAGCAGGACCCCGGGGGCAGACCTCTCTGGGGCCAACGTCCTGACTTTC. It is translated as CASRTPGADLSGANVLTF.

In this sample, this clonotype turned up many times. The gene calls are TRBV27 and TRBJ1-2; D is perhaps TRBD1 (5 bases). Trimming left V 5 bases short and J 4 bases short, with 14 bases between. Germline values: CDR1 MNHEY, CDR2 SMNVEV (reference sequence). This CDR3 has 14 residues. CDR3 bases: TGTGCCAGCAGTGCCCGGGCAGGGCTCTATGGCTACACCTTC. Translation gives CASSARAGLYGYTF.